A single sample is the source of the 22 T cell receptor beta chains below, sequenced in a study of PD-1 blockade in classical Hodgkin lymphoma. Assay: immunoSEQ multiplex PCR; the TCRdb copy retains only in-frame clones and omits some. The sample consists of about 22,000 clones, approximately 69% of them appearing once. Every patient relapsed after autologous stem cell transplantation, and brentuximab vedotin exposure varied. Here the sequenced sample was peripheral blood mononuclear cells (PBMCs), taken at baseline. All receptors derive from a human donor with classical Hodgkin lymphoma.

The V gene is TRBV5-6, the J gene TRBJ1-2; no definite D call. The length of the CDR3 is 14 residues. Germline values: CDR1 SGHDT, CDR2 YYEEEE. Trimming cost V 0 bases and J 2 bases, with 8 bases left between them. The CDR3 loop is CASSLGFINYGYTF. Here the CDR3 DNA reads TGTGCCAGCAGCTTGGGATTTATCAACTATGGCTACACCTTC.

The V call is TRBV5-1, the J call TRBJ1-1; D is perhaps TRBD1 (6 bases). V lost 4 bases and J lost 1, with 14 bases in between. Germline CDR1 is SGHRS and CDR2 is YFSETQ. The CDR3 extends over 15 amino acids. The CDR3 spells CASSLQTGRNTEAFF. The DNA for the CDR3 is TGCGCCAGCAGCCTTCAAACAGGGCGGAACACTGAAGCTTTCTTT.

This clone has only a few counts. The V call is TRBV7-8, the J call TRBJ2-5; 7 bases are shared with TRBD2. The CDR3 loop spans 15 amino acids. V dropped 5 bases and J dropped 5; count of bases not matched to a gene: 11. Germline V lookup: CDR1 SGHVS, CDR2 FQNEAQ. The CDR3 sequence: CASSPAGGSGETQYF. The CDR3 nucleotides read TGTGCCAGCAGCCCGGCCGGGGGGAGTGGGGAGACCCAGTACTTC.

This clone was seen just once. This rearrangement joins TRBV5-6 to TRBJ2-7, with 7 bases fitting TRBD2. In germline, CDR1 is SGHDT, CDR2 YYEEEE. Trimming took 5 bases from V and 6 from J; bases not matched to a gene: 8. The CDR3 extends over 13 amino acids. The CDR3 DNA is TGTGCCAGCAGGTGGGACTCGGGGGGCGAGCAGTACTTC. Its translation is CASRWDSGGEQYF.

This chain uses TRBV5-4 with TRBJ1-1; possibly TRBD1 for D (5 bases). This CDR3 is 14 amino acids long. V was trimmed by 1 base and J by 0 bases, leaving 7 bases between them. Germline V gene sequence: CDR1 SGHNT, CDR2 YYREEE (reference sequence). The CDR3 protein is CASSLTGMNTEAFF. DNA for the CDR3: TGTGCCAGCAGCTTGACAGGCATGAACACTGAAGCTTTCTTT.

CDR3: CASSSTPGLAGVETQYF. The CDR3 DNA reads TGTGCCAGCTCATCTACACCGGGACTAGCGGGGGTAGAGACCCAGTACTTC. This chain connects TRBV18 to TRBJ2-5; 14 bases are a match to TRBD2. V lost 5 bases, J lost 4 bases, and 9 bases stayed unmatched. CDR3 length: 17 residues. The germline V gene encodes CDR1 KGHSH and CDR2 LQKENI.

CDR3 residues: CASSLGGLLNTEAFF. CDR3 nucleotide sequence: TGTGCCAGCAGCTTAGGGGGACTGCTGAACACTGAAGCTTTCTTT. The genes are TRBV13 and TRBJ1-1; D is perhaps TRBD1 (5 bases). The V gene's germline CDR1 is PRHDT and CDR2 FYEKMQ (reference sequence). Deletions cut 0 bases from V and 0 bases from J, with 8 bases between. This CDR3 is built from 15 residues.

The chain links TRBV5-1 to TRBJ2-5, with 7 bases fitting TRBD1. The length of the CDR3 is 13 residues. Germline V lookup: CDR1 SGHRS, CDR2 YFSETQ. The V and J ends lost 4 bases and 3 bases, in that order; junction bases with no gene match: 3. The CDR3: CASSAGTEETQYF. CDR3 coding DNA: TGCGCCAGCAGCGCTGGGACAGAAGAGACCCAGTACTTC.

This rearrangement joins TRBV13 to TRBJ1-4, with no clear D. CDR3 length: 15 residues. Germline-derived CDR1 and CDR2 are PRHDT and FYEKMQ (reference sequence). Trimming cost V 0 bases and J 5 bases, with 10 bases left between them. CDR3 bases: TGTGCCAGCAGCTTAGGCTTATCAGACAATGAAAAACTGTTTTTT. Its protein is CASSLGLSDNEKLFF.

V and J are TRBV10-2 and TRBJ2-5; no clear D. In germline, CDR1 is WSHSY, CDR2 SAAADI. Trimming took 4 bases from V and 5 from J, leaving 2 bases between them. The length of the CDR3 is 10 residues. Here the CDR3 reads CASSVETQYF. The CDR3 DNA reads TGCGCCAGCAGTGTGGAGACCCAGTACTTC.

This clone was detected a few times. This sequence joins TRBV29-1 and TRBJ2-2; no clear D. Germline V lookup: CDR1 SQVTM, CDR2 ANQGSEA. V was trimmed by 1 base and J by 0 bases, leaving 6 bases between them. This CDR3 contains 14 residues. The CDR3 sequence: CSVEVGANTGELFF. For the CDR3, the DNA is TGCAGCGTTGAAGTAGGAGCGAACACCGGGGAGCTGTTTTTT.

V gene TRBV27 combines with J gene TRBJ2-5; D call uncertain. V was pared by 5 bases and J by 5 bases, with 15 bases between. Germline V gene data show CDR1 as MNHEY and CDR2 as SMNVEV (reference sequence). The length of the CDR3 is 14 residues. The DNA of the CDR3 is TGTGCCAGCAGTCCCTCCTATGGGCGTGAGACCCAGTACTTC. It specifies CASSPSYGRETQYF.

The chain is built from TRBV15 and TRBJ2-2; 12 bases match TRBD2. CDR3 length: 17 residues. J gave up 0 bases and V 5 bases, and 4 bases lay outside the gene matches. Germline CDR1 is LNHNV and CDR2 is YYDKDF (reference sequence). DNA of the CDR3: TGTGCCACCAGCGATGGACTAGCGGGAACGAACACCGGGGAGCTGTTTTTT. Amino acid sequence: CATSDGLAGTNTGELFF.

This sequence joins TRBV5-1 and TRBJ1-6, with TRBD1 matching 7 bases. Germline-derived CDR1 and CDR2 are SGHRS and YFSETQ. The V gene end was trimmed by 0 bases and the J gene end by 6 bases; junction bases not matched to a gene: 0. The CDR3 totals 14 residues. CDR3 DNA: TGCGCCAGCAGCTTGGGACAGGGTAATTCACCCCTCCACTTT. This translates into CASSLGQGNSPLHF.

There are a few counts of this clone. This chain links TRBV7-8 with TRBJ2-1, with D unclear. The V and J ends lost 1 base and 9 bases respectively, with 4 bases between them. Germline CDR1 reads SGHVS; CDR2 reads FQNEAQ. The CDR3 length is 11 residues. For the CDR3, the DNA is TGTGCCAGCAGCTTAGATAGTGAGCAGTTCTTC. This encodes CASSLDSEQFF.

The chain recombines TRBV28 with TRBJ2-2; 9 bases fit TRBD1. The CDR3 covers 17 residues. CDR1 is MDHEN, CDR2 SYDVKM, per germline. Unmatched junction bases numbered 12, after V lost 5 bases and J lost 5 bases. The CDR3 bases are TGTGCCAGCAGTAGTCGAAATTGGACAGGGGTTACCGGGGAGCTGTTTTTT. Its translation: CASSSRNWTGVTGELFF.

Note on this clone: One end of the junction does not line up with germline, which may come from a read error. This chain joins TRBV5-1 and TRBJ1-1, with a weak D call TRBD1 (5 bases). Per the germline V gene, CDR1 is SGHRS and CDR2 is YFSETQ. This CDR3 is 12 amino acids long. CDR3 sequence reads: CASSLRGTEAFF. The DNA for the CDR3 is TGTGCCAGCAGCTTAAGGGGCACTGAAGCTTTCTTT.

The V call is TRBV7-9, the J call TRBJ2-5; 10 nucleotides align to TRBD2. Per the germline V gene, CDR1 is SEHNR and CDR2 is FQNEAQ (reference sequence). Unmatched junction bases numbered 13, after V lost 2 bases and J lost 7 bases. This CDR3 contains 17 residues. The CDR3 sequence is CASSLYVLAGASGTQYF. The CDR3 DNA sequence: TGTGCCAGCAGCTTATACGTTCTAGCGGGGGCCTCAGGGACCCAGTACTTC.

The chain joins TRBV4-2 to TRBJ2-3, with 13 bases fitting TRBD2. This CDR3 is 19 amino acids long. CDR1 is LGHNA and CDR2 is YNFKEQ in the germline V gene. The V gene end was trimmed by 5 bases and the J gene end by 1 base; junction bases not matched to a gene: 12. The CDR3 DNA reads TGTGCCAGCAGCAAACGGACTAGCGGGGGAGGTGGCGGCACAGATACGCAGTATTTT. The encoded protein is CASSKRTSGGGGGTDTQYF.

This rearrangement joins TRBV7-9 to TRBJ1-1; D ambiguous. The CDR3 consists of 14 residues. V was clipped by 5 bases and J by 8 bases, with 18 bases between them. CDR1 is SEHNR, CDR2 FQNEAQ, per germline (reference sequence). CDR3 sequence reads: CASSDGPSRGEAFF. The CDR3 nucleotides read TGTGCCAGCAGCGATGGGCCCTCTCGAGGGGAAGCTTTCTTT.

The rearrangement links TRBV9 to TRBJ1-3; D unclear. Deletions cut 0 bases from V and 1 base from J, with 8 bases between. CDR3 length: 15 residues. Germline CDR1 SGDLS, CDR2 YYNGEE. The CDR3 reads CASSVEGSSGNTIYF. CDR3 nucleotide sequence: TGTGCCAGCAGCGTAGAGGGCAGTTCTGGAAACACCATATATTTT.

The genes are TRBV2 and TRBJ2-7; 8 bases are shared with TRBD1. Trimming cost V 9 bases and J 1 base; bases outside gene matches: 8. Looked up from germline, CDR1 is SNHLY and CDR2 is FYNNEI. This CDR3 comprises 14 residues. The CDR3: CASHLQGASYEQYF. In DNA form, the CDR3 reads TGTGCCAGTCATCTTCAGGGGGCATCCTACGAGCAGTACTTC.